This T cell receptor beta chain was sequenced for a study of a mutant IDH1 vaccine in newly diagnosed glioma. About the research overall: Averaging roughly 40 years of age, treated patients were approximately 62% male and roughly 38% female. The therapy given earlier, which was standard therapy, consisted of radiotherapy, temozolomide, or both, and most of the patients received both.

Some clones are missing from TCRdb's copy, which holds only in-frame ones; the method was immunoSEQ multiplex PCR. The data hold 120,000 or so clones, with about 82% observed a single time. The time point is: week 11, during vaccination. Doses of 300 ug of mutant IDH1 20-mer peptide were given with topical imiquimod. Every donor had a new WHO grade 3 or 4 astrocytoma that was IDH1-mutant, with loss of nuclear ATRX. This clone appeared once. Its matching antigen is unknown. The V gene end was trimmed by 1 base and the J gene end by 2 bases; junction bases not matched to a gene: 6. This CDR3 is 16 amino acids long. Germline values: CDR1 SGHTA, CDR2 FQGNSA.

This chain connects TRBV7-2 to TRBJ2-3; 7 nucleotides line up with TRBD2. The material sequenced was PBMCs, taken from a glioma patient whose treatment included an IDH1 peptide vaccine. This clonotype was obtained from a man aged 40-49 years with glioma. The CDR3 reads CASSLGLRGNTDTQYF. For the CDR3, the DNA is TGTGCCAGCAGCTTAGGACTGCGGGGGAACACAGATACGCAGTATTTT.